A single sample gave rise to the 18 T cell receptor beta chains below, sequenced in a study of Ad26.COV2.S vaccination and SARS-CoV-2 variants. The table came from immunoSEQ multiplex PCR; TCRdb's copy has only in-frame clones and leaves some out. The sample has a few hundred thousand clones; approximately 90% are singletons. The treatment was: around 19 received Ad26.COV2.S at low or high dose, single or two shots; 5 received placebo; per-sample allocation not given. Vaccine and placebo recipients were sampled on day 63 after the first injection. The input for sequencing was peripheral blood, taken in a trial of Ad26.COV2.S vaccine versus placebo. These receptors all stem from a person between 18 and 65 years old who received the Ad26.COV2.S COVID-19 vaccine or a placebo.

The chain joins TRBV28 to TRBJ2-7; D call uncertain. In germline, CDR1 is MDHEN, CDR2 SYDVKM. This CDR3 spans 12 amino acids. V lost 6 bases to trimming and J lost 6 bases, with 12 bases between them. CDR3: CASSLDSREQYF. In DNA, the CDR3 is TGTGCCAGCAGCCTAGACTCTCGCGAGCAGTACTTC.

The CDR3 region has the DNA TGCAGCGTTCGTGGACTAGGAACCAATGAGCAGTTCTTC. Its protein is CSVRGLGTNEQFF. This chain joins TRBV29-1 and TRBJ2-1; 7 positions agree with TRBD2. CDR1 is SQVTM and CDR2 is ANQGSEA in the germline V gene. The CDR3 spans 13 residues. Trimming cost V 5 bases and J 6 bases; bases outside gene matches: 7.

The rearrangement links TRBV18 to TRBJ1-5; no firm D call. The V end was cut by 5 bases, the J end by 4 bases, with 9 bases between. In germline, CDR1 is KGHSH, CDR2 LQKENI. The CDR3 loop spans 13 amino acids. This CDR3 reads CASSLGSNQPQHF. The CDR3 DNA follows: TGTGCCAGCTCATTAGGGTCTAATCAGCCCCAGCATTTT.

This rearrangement joins TRBV5-1 to TRBJ1-2; the match to TRBD1 covers 12 bases. CDR1 is SGHRS and CDR2 is YFSETQ in the germline V gene. This CDR3 contains 14 residues. Trimming cost V 4 bases and J 7 bases; bases outside gene matches: 5. The CDR3 here is CASSGDRGRVGYTF. The DNA of the CDR3 is TGCGCCAGCAGCGGGGACAGGGGGCGCGTTGGCTACACCTTC.

CDR3 in DNA: TGTGCCAGCAGTCGGCCGGGACAGGGGAACACTGAAGCTTTCTTT. It specifies CASSRPGQGNTEAFF. V and J are TRBV3-1 (or the pseudogene TRBV3-2) and TRBJ1-1; 9 nucleotides agree with TRBD1. J lost 1 base, V lost 6 bases, and 6 bases had no gene match. This CDR3 has 15 residues. Germline CDR1 is LGHDT and CDR2 is YNNKEL (reference sequence).

The chain links TRBV29-1 to TRBJ1-6, with D unresolved. This CDR3 contains 13 residues. V lost 4 bases to trimming and J lost 9 bases, with 13 bases between them. The germline V gene encodes CDR1 SQVTM and CDR2 ANQGSEA. CDR3 DNA: TGCAGCGTTGGGGAAGGTCTTGGTTCACCCCTCCACTTT. It translates to CSVGEGLGSPLHF.

The gene calls are TRBV18 and TRBJ2-7, with D unresolved. Germline V CDR1 and CDR2: KGHSH, LQKENI. Trimming cost V 3 bases and J 2 bases, with 17 bases left between them. This CDR3 has 16 residues. In nucleotides, the CDR3 is TGTGCCAGCTCACCGGTTCCCGGGCGGACCCCCTACGAGCAGTACTTC. It specifies CASSPVPGRTPYEQYF. The full variable domain, rest sourced from reference TRBV18 and TRBJ2-7, is NAGVMQNPRHLVRRRGQEARLRCSPMKGHSHVYWYRQLPEEGLKFMVYLQKENIIDESGMPKERFSAEFPKEGPSILRIQQVVRGDSAAYFCASSPVPGRTPYEQYFGPGTRLTVT.

This clone was observed a handful of times. Other DNA variants within this sample encode the same CDR3. The chain combines TRBV12-3 or TRBV12-4 with TRBJ1-4; D not resolved. Trimming stripped 2 bases from V and 5 bases from J, with 0 bases between. The CDR3 has 11 amino acids. The CDR3 bases are TGTGCCAGCAGTTTAAATGAAAAACTGTTTTTT. This codes for CASSLNEKLFF.

This chain connects TRBV27 to TRBJ2-7; weak D call: TRBD2 (7 bases). The germline V gene encodes CDR1 MNHEY and CDR2 SMNVEV (reference sequence). The CDR3 runs 15 residues. V lost 7 bases and J 2 bases, leaving 18 bases between the germline ends. The CDR3 sequence: CASTLRGAGPYEQYF. CDR3 DNA: TGTGCCAGCACCCTCCGGGGGGCAGGGCCCTACGAGCAGTACTTC.

The chain recombines TRBV7-3 with TRBJ2-2, with no clear D. The ends were cut back, 5 bases at V and 3 bases at J, with 13 bases in the middle. CDR3 length: 15 residues. Germline lookup yields CDR1 SGHTA and CDR2 FQGTGA. CDR3 sequence (DNA): TGTGCCAGCAGCCCGACGCTACGGGACACCGGGGAGCTGTTTTTT. This sequence encodes CASSPTLRDTGELFF.

On this clone itself: Distinct nucleotide sequences in the sample also encode this CDR3. The J gene is TRBJ1-1, the V gene TRBV28; D is unclear. The CDR3 is 12 amino acids. Trimming took off 8 bases at V and 2 bases at J, with 9 bases between the two ends. Germline lookup yields CDR1 MDHEN and CDR2 SYDVKM. The CDR3: CASESGNTEAFF. The CDR3 nucleotides are TGTGCCAGCGAATCGGGAAACACTGAAGCTTTCTTT. Full variable domain (rest looked up from reference TRBV28 and TRBJ1-1): DVKVTQSSRYLVKRTGEKVFLECVQDMDHENMFWYRQDPGLGLRLIYFSYDVKMKEKGDIPEGYSVSREKKERFSLILESASTNQTSMYLCASESGNTEAFFGQGTRLTVV.

J is TRBJ2-5 and V is TRBV7-9, with D unresolved. Germline CDR1 reads SEHNR; CDR2 reads FQNEAQ (reference sequence). This CDR3 contains 11 residues. Trimming removed 5 bases from V and 14 bases from J, with 15 bases in between. CDR3 loop: CASSLATQPYF. The CDR3, as DNA: TGTGCCAGCAGCCTCGCTACCCAACCCTACTTC.

The gene calls are TRBV2 and TRBJ2-1, with D uncertain. Germline V gene lookup returns CDR1 SNHLY and CDR2 FYNNEI. This CDR3 has 11 amino acids. The V gene lost 5 bases and the J gene lost 6 bases, with 5 bases spanning the gap. The CDR3 loop is CASSTTNEQFF. The CDR3 nucleotides are TGTGCCAGCAGTACTACCAATGAGCAGTTCTTC.

The J gene is TRBJ1-4, the V gene TRBV6-1; 7 nucleotides match TRBD1. The germline gives CDR1 MNHNS, CDR2 SASEGT. The CDR3 is made up of 19 amino acids. V lost 2 bases, J lost 6 bases, and 18 bases stayed unmatched. The CDR3 sequence is CASSEPTFGWRDRDEKLFF. As DNA, the CDR3 is TGTGCCAGCAGTGAACCAACGTTCGGGTGGCGGGACAGAGATGAAAAACTGTTTTTT.

This clone was counted a few times. The chain employs TRBV2 and TRBJ1-5, with TRBD1 identical over 9 bases. After removal of 9 bases from V and 7 bases from J, the junction contained 7 bases not matched to a gene. The CDR3 runs to 13 residues. Per the germline V gene, CDR1 is SNHLY and CDR2 is FYNNEI. This chain's CDR3 is CASEQGAWQPQHF. CDR3 nucleotides: TGTGCCAGTGAACAGGGGGCTTGGCAGCCCCAGCATTTT.

The chain recombines TRBV28 with TRBJ2-7; 7 bases map to TRBD1. The CDR3 totals 15 residues. Germline V CDR1 and CDR2: MDHEN, SYDVKM. The J segment lost 0 bases and the V segment lost 5 bases, leaving 7 bases of the junction unmatched. CDR3 sequence (DNA): TGTGCCAGCAGTGTTACAGGGGCCCCCTCCTACGAGCAGTACTTC. Encoded protein: CASSVTGAPSYEQYF.

This clone showed up just once. V usage is TRBV11-2 and J usage is TRBJ2-5, with a tentative D call TRBD2 (8 bases). The CDR3 is 15 amino acids. The germline V gene encodes CDR1 SGHAT and CDR2 FQNNGV. V was cut by 0 bases and J by 5 bases, with 13 bases left in between. The CDR3 region has the DNA TGTGCCAGCAGCTTAGACGGGAGGGGGCTCGAGACCCAGTACTTC. Residues: CASSLDGRGLETQYF.

The chain joins TRBV7-9 to TRBJ2-3, with 10 bases matching TRBD2. CDR3 size: 16 residues. Germline assignment: CDR1 SEHNR and CDR2 FQNEAQ (reference sequence). J lost 7 bases, V lost 1 base, and 8 bases had no gene match. DNA for the CDR3: TGTGCCAGCAGCTTAGTCGGACTAGCGGTAGGCTATACGCAGTATTTT. Encoded protein: CASSLVGLAVGYTQYF.